This note documents a single T cell receptor (beta chain) sequence. There are 15 residues in the CDR3. The ends lost 3 bases at V and 4 bases at J; junction bases unmatched: 3. The germline V gene encodes CDR1 SGHAT and CDR2 FQNNGV. A sample-barcoded 5' primer and a J-beta primer mix were used in a second PCR of about 7 to 12 cycles. TCRdb fed the 5' RACE reads into MiXCR, producing one record per CDR3 protein. Of hundreds of thousands of distinct CDR3 sequences in the sample, 40% to 45% were seen once. This entry is derived from a study of blood T cells in healthy people across ages. The source material was blood. The rearrangement joins TRBV11-2 to TRBJ2-2; 9 nucleotides match TRBD2. The receptor was isolated from a man older than 75 in good health. The CDR3 sequence is CASSFGTSFTGELFF. The CDR3 bases are TGTGCCAGCAGCTTCGGGACTAGCTTCACCGGGGAGCTGTTTTTT.